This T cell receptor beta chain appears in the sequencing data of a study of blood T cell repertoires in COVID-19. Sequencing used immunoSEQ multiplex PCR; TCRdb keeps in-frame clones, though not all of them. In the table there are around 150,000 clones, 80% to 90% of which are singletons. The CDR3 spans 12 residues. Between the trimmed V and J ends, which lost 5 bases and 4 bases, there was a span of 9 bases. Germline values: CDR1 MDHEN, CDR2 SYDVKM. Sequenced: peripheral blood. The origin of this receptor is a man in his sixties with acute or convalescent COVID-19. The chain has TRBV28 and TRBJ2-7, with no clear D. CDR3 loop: CASSPPFYEQYF. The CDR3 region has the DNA TGTGCCAGCAGTCCCCCCTTTTACGAGCAGTACTTC.